This TCR beta chain is drawn from a study of blood T cell repertoires in COVID-19. Study information: Acute-phase and convalescent COVID-19 samples originated in the United States, Italy and Spain.

V lost 6 bases and J lost 8; bases outside the gene matches: 9. This CDR3 is built from 14 residues. Germline CDR1 and CDR2: MNHEY and SVGAGI. Sequencing was performed with immunoSEQ multiplex PCR; in TCRdb, only in-frame clones are kept and a portion is missing. Of roughly 73,000 clones listed, about 86% are singletons. Sequencing input: peripheral blood. The sequence was obtained from a man between 70 and 80 years old with active COVID-19. The gene calls are TRBV6-5 and TRBJ2-1, with TRBD1 matching over 8 bases. In DNA, the CDR3 is TGTGCCAGCAGGCAATCCAGGGGGCGGCATGAGCAGTTCTTC. The encoded protein is CASRQSRGRHEQFF.